Below, 28 T cell receptor beta chains from the same sample are listed, as sequenced in a study of shared clonotypes between healthy human individuals. Libraries were prepared by immunoSEQ multiplex PCR; TCRdb keeps only in-frame clonotypes and omits some of them. Here the sample spans over 95,000 clones, around 68% being singletons. What was sequenced was memory CD8+ T cells sorted from blood. Subset here: CD45RO+ cells pooled with CCR7-negative TemRA cells. The source is a woman between 25 and 40 years old in good health.

The chain joins TRBV30 to TRBJ1-2; 8 bases map to TRBD1. The germline CDR1 and CDR2 sequences are GTSNPN and SVGIG (reference sequence). This CDR3 comprises 12 residues. V shed 4 bases and J 3 bases; nucleotides not matched to a gene: 1. CDR3 in amino acids: CAWNRGDYGYTF. CDR3 DNA sequence: TGTGCCTGGAACAGGGGGGACTATGGCTACACCTTC.

This clone was counted at least ten times. The rearrangement links TRBV6-4 to TRBJ2-3; 10 nucleotides line up with TRBD2. The V gene's germline CDR1 is MRHNA and CDR2 SNTAGT. This CDR3 has 16 amino acids. Unmatched junction bases numbered 6, after V lost 2 bases and J lost 4 bases. This CDR3 reads CASSDLAGEGADTQYF. The DNA of the CDR3 is TGTGCCAGCAGTGACCTAGCGGGAGAAGGGGCAGATACGCAGTATTTT.

The V call is TRBV5-1, the J call TRBJ2-2, with TRBD2 identical over 8 bases. The CDR3 has 14 amino acids. Germline values: CDR1 SGHRS, CDR2 YFSETQ. V lost 3 bases to trimming and J lost 4 bases; unmatched junction nucleotides: 2. The CDR3 loop reads CASSSGTSTGELFF. The CDR3 nucleotides read TGCGCCAGCAGCTCGGGGACTAGCACCGGGGAGCTGTTTTTT.

The gene calls are TRBV28 and TRBJ2-2; 8 bases are a match to TRBD1. V lost 3 bases and J lost 7; bases outside the gene matches: 7. CDR3 size: 15 residues. CDR1 and CDR2 from the germline V gene are MDHEN and SYDVKM. The CDR3 is CASSFRQGANGELFF. CDR3 in DNA: TGTGCCAGCAGTTTTCGCCAGGGGGCGAACGGGGAGCTGTTTTTT.

The chain uses TRBV28 and TRBJ2-5; D is undetermined. The J call is uncertain, as TRBJ2-7 better fits the DNA end. The CDR3 is 15 residues long. Germline assignment: CDR1 MDHEN and CDR2 SYDVKM. Here the CDR3 DNA reads TGTGCCAGCAGTTTCCATAGTGAGGATACCTACGAGCAGTACTTC. Amino acid sequence: CASSFHSEDTYEQYF.

This clone was counted only a few times. The chain has TRBV4-1 and TRBJ2-7; 11 bases are a match to TRBD2. V lost 2 bases to trimming and J lost 3 bases; unmatched junction nucleotides: 3. The length of the CDR3 is 15 residues. Germline CDR1 MGHRA, CDR2 YSYEKL. The CDR3, as DNA: TGCGCCAGCAGCCAAACACTAGCGGGGGACTACGAGCAGTACTTC. Encoded protein: CASSQTLAGDYEQYF.

This sequence joins TRBV12-5 and TRBJ1-1; possibly TRBD1 for D (6 bases). The CDR3 extends over 19 amino acids. Trimming took 4 bases from V and 2 from J, leaving 26 bases between them. Germline V gives CDR1 LGHNT, CDR2 FRNRAP. CDR3 DNA: TGTGCTAGTGGTTCTGACAGGTTTGAGAATTATTGGGGAAACACTGAAGCTTTCTTT. Translated, it gives CASGSDRFENYWGNTEAFF. Combining the CDR3 with reference TRBV12-5 and TRBJ1-1 gives the whole variable domain DARVTQTPRHKVTEMGQEVTMRCQPILGHNTVFWYRQTMMQGLELLAYFRNRAPLDDSGMPKDRFSAEMPDATLATLKIQPSEPRDSAVYFCASGSDRFENYWGNTEAFFGQGTRLTVV.

The chain uses TRBV19 and TRBJ2-2, with 13 positions matching TRBD2. The junction had 10 bases not matched to a gene; V was cut back by 8 bases and J by 1 base. CDR3 length: 18 residues. Germline V gene data show CDR1 as LNHDA and CDR2 as SQIVND (reference sequence). The CDR3 DNA reads TGTGCCAGTCGGGTTACTAGCGGGAGGGCCTTGAACACCGGGGAGCTGTTTTTT. This sequence encodes CASRVTSGRALNTGELFF. Filled out from reference TRBV19 and TRBJ2-2, the complete variable domain reads DGGITQSPKYLFRKEGQNVTLSCEQNLNHDAMYWYRQDPGQGLRLIYYSQIVNDFQKGDIAEGYSVSREKKESFPLTVTSAQKNPTAFYLCASRVTSGRALNTGELFFGEGSRLTVL.

CDR3 DNA: TGTGCCAGCAGTCCCGGGACAGGCTTCAATGAGCAGTTCTTC. Protein product: CASSPGTGFNEQFF. This chain links TRBV6-5 with TRBJ2-1; 8 bases align to TRBD1. The length of the CDR3 is 14 residues. Germline V lookup: CDR1 MNHEY, CDR2 SVGAGI. The ends lost 5 bases at V and 6 bases at J; junction bases unmatched: 6.

The genes are TRBV6-6 and TRBJ2-1; D is undetermined. Germline V gene sequence: CDR1 MNHNY, CDR2 SVGAGI (reference sequence). V gave up 8 bases and J gave up 1 base, with 15 bases separating them. This CDR3 spans 15 amino acids. CDR3 region: CASHKGIESYNEQFF. The CDR3 DNA sequence: TGTGCCAGCCACAAGGGAATAGAGTCCTACAATGAGCAGTTCTTC.

The chain is built from TRBV15 and TRBJ2-3; 10 bases agree with TRBD1. Germline values: CDR1 LNHNV, CDR2 YYDKDF (reference sequence). Germline trimming cut 3 bases from V and 5 bases from J; bases unmatched to any gene: 5. There are 15 residues in the CDR3. CDR3 in DNA: TGTGCCACCAGCAGGGGGGACAGGGGCGTAGATACGCAGTATTTT. It codes for CATSRGDRGVDTQYF. Full variable domain (missing parts from reference TRBV15 and TRBJ2-3): DAMVIQNPRYQVTQFGKPVTLSCSQTLNHNVMYWYQQKSSQAPKLLFHYYDKDFNNEADTPDNFQSRRPNTSFCFLDIRSPGLGDTAMYLCATSRGDRGVDTQYFGPGTRLTVL.

This clone was seen ten or more times. The V gene is TRBV28, the J gene TRBJ2-2; no firm D call. The CDR3 has 11 residues. Trimming shortened V by 6 bases and J by 3 bases, and 2 bases separated the two germline ends. The germline V gene encodes CDR1 MDHEN and CDR2 SYDVKM. CDR3 bases: TGTGCCAGCAGCTACACCGGGGAGCTGTTTTTT. This codes for CASSYTGELFF. The full variable domain, with the rest looked up from reference TRBV28 and TRBJ2-2, is DVKVTQSSRYLVKRTGEKVFLECVQDMDHENMFWYRQDPGLGLRLIYFSYDVKMKEKGDIPEGYSVSREKKERFSLILESASTNQTSMYLCASSYTGELFFGEGSRLTVL.

J is TRBJ2-2 and V is TRBV29-1; D is perhaps TRBD2 (6 bases). Germline V gives CDR1 SQVTM, CDR2 ANQGSEA. The CDR3 has 16 amino acids. V gave up 4 bases and J gave up 4 bases, with 19 bases separating them. The CDR3 loop is CSVGGPTSVSTGELFF. CDR3 nucleotide sequence: TGCAGCGTTGGCGGGCCGACTAGTGTCTCCACCGGGGAGCTGTTTTTT.

This chain links TRBV10-2 with TRBJ2-2; D gene ambiguous. Germline lookup yields CDR1 WSHSY and CDR2 SAAADI. The V end was cut by 8 bases, the J end by 5 bases, with 12 bases between. The CDR3 runs 13 residues. CDR3 protein: CASAEIGTGELFF. The CDR3 DNA reads as TGCGCCAGCGCCGAGATAGGGACCGGGGAGCTGTTTTTT.

This clone appeared a few times. The chain uses TRBV12-5 and TRBJ1-2; D may be TRBD1 (6 bases). The germline V and J ends were trimmed by 5 bases and 3 bases, with 16 bases remaining between them. CDR1 and CDR2 from the germline V gene are LGHNT and FRNRAP. This CDR3 is built from 15 residues. CDR3 residues: CASGPPIGGHYGYTF. As DNA, the CDR3 is TGTGCTAGTGGTCCCCCCATTGGGGGGCACTATGGCTACACCTTC.

The DNA of the CDR3 is TGTGCCTGGGGGAATCTGGGGCTAGCGGCCAATGAGCAGTTCTTC. As protein: CAWGNLGLAANEQFF. This chain uses TRBV30 with TRBJ2-1, with 7 bases matching TRBD2. Trimming took 5 bases from V and 6 from J; bases not matched to a gene: 13. There are 15 residues in the CDR3. Germline loops: CDR1 GTSNPN, CDR2 SVGIG (reference sequence).

The rearrangement uses TRBV27 and TRBJ1-1; 7 positions agree with TRBD1. The germline CDR1 and CDR2 sequences are MNHEY and SMNVEV (reference sequence). Losses at the gene ends were 7 bases for V and 6 bases for J; bases not matched to a gene: 5. This CDR3 contains 12 residues. CDR3 DNA: TGTGCCAGCACCACAGGGGCCGCTGAAGCTTTCTTT. This sequence encodes CASTTGAAEAFF.

This clone has more than one count but fewer than ten. Other DNA sequences in the same sample also yield this CDR3. The CDR3 nucleotides read TGTGCCAGCAGTGGACTCCGGGACAGGGGGGGGGAAAAACTGTTTTTT. It is translated as CASSGLRDRGGEKLFF. This chain joins TRBV25-1 and TRBJ1-4; 11 bases match TRBD1. J was trimmed by 8 bases and V by 4 bases; bases with no gene match: 9. Per the germline V gene, CDR1 is MGHDK and CDR2 is SYGVNS. The CDR3 consists of 16 residues.

The chain links TRBV7-9 to TRBJ2-7; D is unresolved. V lost 5 bases and J 3 bases, leaving 11 bases between the germline ends. The CDR3 is made up of 13 amino acids. CDR1 and CDR2 from the germline V gene are SEHNR and FQNEAQ (reference sequence). CDR3 sequence reads: CASSRSSGYEQYF. The CDR3 DNA is TGTGCCAGCAGCAGGTCCTCGGGCTACGAGCAGTACTTC.

This CDR3 reads CASSHRDSFYEQYF. The CDR3 DNA reads as TGTGCCAGCAGCCACCGGGACAGCTTCTACGAGCAGTACTTC. The rearrangement links TRBV16 to TRBJ2-7; TRBD1 matches at 7 bases. Germline lookup yields CDR1 KGHSY and CDR2 FQNENV. The V gene end was trimmed by 3 bases and the J gene end by 3 bases; junction bases not matched to a gene: 5. The CDR3 length is 14 residues.

This clone was picked up a small number of times. The V and J genes are TRBV6-4 and TRBJ2-3; a possible D gene is TRBD2 (5 bases). The CDR3 consists of 15 residues. The V and J ends lost 3 bases and 2 bases respectively, with 12 bases between them. Germline-derived CDR1 and CDR2 are MRHNA and SNTAGT. The CDR3, as DNA: TGTGCCAGCAGTGAAGCTAGCTCCCACACAGATACGCAGTATTTT. The encoded protein is CASSEASSHTDTQYF.

The chain is built from TRBV7-6 and TRBJ2-5; D is undetermined. The DNA matches TRBJ2-7 better at its end, which makes the J call doubtful. Looked up from germline, CDR1 is SGHVS and CDR2 is FNYEAQ. The CDR3 has 13 residues. CDR3 nucleotide sequence: TGTGCCAGCAGCTTAGGACCTTACTACGAGCAGTACTTC. Translated, it gives CASSLGPYYEQYF.

The chain employs TRBV11-2 and TRBJ2-5; 9 bases agree with TRBD2. There are 15 residues in the CDR3. Germline CDR1 and CDR2: SGHAT and FQNNGV. Trimming cost V 2 bases and J 5 bases; bases outside gene matches: 6. CDR3 loop: CASSLLAGVGETQYF. The DNA for the CDR3 is TGTGCCAGCAGCTTATTAGCGGGAGTGGGGGAGACCCAGTACTTC.

A remark on this clone: Other DNA sequences in this specimen translate into the identical CDR3. The V and J genes are TRBV7-2 and TRBJ1-5, with 11 bases aligning to TRBD1. The trim removed 2 bases at V and 7 bases at J, leaving 7 bases unmatched. The germline CDR1 and CDR2 sequences are SGHTA and FQGNSA. CDR3 size: 16 residues. CDR3 residues: CASSLTGTGGRQPQHF. The CDR3 DNA follows: TGTGCCAGCAGCTTAACCGGGACAGGGGGACGGCAGCCCCAGCATTTT.

This clone was observed a few times. In nucleotides, the CDR3 is TGTGCCAGCAGTCCCCTCCTGGAATGGGAGACCCAGTACTTC. Its protein is CASSPLLEWETQYF. The rearrangement uses TRBV27 and TRBJ2-5; D gene ambiguous. Trimming took off 5 bases at V and 5 bases at J, with 15 bases between the two ends. Germline-derived CDR1 and CDR2 are MNHEY and SMNVEV (reference sequence). The CDR3 extends over 14 amino acids.

This clone was found once. The genes are TRBV27 and TRBJ2-2, with 7 bases lining up with TRBD2. The CDR3 runs 14 residues. Germline assignment: CDR1 MNHEY and CDR2 SMNVEV (reference sequence). After removal of 4 bases from V and 5 bases from J, the junction contained 4 bases not matched to a gene. Here the CDR3 DNA reads TGTGCCAGCAGTTCCGGGACTACTACCGGGGAGCTGTTTTTT. Protein product: CASSSGTTTGELFF.

V and J are TRBV4-1 and TRBJ2-5; possibly TRBD2 for D (6 bases). There are 16 residues in the CDR3. Trimming left V 1 base short and J 5 bases short, with 17 bases between. Germline values: CDR1 MGHRA, CDR2 YSYEKL. The CDR3 nucleotides are TGCGCCAGCAGCCAAGGTTTCACGGTGGAGGGGGAGACCCAGTACTTC. It encodes CASSQGFTVEGETQYF.

A few counts support this clone. This chain connects TRBV7-7 to TRBJ2-6, with D unclear. V was trimmed by 5 bases and J by 5 bases, leaving 19 bases between them. Germline V gives CDR1 SSHAT, CDR2 FNYEAQ (reference sequence). The CDR3 spans 17 residues. CDR3 in DNA: TGTGCCAGCAGCCAAAGCGTTCCACAAAGTCGGGCCAACGTCCTGACTTTC. Protein sequence: CASSQSVPQSRANVLTF.